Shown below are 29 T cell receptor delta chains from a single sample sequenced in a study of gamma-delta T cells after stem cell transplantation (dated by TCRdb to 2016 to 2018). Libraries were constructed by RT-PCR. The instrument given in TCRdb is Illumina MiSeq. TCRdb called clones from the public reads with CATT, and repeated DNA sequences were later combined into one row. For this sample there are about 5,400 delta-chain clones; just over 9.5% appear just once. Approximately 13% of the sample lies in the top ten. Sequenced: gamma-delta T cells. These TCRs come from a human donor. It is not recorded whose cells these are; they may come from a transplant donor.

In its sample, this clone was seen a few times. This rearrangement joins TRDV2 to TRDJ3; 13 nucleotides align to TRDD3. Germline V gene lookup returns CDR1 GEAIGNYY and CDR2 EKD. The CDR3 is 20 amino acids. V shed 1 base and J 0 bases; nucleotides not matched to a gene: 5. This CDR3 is CACDTLLGDTSSWDTRQMFF. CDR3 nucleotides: TGTGCCTGTGACACGCTACTGGGGGATACGTCCTCCTGGGACACCCGACAGATGTTTTTC.

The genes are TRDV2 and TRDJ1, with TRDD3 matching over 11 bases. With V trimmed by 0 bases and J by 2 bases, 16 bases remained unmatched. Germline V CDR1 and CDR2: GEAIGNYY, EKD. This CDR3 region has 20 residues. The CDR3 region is CACDTLPTLGDTRETDKLIF. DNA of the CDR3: TGTGCCTGTGACACCCTTCCTACGTTGGGGGATACGCGAGAAACCGATAAACTCATCTTT.

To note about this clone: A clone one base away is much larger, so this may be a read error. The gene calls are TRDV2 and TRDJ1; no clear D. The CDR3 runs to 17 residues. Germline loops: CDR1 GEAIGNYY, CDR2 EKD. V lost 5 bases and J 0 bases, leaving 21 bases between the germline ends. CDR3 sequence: CACAPRLSDTHTDKLIF. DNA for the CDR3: TGTGCCTGTGCCCCCCGACTTTCCGACACGCACACCGATAAACTCATCTTT.

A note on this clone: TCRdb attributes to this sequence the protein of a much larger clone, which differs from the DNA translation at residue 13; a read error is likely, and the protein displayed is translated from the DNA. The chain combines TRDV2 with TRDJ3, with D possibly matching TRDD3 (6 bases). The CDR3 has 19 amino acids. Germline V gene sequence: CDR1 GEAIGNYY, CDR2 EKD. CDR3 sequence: CACDTAGDPSSWGTRQMFF. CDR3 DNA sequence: TGTGCCTGTGACACCGCCGGGGATCCTAGCTCCTGGGGCACCCGACAGATGTTTTTC.

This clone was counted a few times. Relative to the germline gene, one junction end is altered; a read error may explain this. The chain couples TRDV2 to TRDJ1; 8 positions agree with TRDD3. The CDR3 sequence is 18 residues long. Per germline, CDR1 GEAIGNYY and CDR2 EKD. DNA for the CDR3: TGTGCCTGTGGCACCATTGGGACTGGGGGCTCGGGGACCGATAAACTCATCTTT. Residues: CACGTIGTGGSGTDKLIF.

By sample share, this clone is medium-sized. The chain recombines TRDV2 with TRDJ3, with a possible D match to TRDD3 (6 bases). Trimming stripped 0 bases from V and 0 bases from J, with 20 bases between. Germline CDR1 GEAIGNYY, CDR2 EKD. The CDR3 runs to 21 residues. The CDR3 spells CACDTAGIGTTLSWDTRQMFF. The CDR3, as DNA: TGTGCCTGTGACACCGCTGGGATAGGTACTACCCTCTCCTGGGACACCCGACAGATGTTTTTC.

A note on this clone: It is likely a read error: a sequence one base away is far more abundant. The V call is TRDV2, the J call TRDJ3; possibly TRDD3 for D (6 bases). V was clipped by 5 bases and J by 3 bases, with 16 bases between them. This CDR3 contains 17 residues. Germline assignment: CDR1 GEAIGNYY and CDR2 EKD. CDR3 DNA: TGTGCCTGTGGCACAGTACTGGGAGGCTGGGACACCCGACAGATGTTTTTC. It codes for CACGTVLGGWDTRQMFF.

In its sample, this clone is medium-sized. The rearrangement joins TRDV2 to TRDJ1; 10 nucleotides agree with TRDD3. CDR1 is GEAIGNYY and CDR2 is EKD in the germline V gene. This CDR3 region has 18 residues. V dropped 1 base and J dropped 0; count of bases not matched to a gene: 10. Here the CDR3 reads CACDTVTGGSSYTDKLIF. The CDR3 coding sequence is TGTGCCTGTGACACGGTGACTGGGGGATCCTCGTACACCGATAAACTCATCTTT.

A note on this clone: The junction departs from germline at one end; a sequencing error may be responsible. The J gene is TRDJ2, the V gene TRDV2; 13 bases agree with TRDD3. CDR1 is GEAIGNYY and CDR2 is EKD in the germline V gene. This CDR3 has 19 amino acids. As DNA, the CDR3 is TGTGCCTGTGACACCGACCTGACTGGGGGATACGGGGGGACAGCACAGCTCTTCTTT. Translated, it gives CACDTDLTGGYGGTAQLFF.

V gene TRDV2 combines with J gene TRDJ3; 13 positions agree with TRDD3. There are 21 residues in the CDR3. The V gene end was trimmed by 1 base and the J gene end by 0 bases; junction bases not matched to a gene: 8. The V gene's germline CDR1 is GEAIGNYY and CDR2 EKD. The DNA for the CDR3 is TGTGCCTGTGACACAGTACTGGGGGATACGGGACGCTCCTGGGACACCCGACAGATGTTTTTC. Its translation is CACDTVLGDTGRSWDTRQMFF.

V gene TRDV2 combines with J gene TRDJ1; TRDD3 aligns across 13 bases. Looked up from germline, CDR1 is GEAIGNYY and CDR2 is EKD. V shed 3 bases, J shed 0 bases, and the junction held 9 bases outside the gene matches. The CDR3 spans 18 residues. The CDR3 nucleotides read TGTGCCTGTGACCCTGTACTGGGGGATACGCGAAACACCGATAAACTCATCTTT. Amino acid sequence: CACDPVLGDTRNTDKLIF.

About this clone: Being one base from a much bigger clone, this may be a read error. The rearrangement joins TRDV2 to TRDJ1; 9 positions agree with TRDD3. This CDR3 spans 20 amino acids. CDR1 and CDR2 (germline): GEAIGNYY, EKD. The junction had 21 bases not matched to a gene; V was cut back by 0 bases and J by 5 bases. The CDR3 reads CACDTEATDSSWGIGDKLIF. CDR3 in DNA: TGTGCCTGTGACACCGAGGCAACAGATTCTTCATGGGGGATAGGGGATAAACTCATCTTT.

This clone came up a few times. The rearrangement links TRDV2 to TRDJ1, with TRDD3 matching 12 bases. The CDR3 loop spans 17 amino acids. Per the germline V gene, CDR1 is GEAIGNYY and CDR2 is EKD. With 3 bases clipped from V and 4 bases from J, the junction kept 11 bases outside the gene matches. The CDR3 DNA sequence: TGTGCCTGTGACCAAGTATCTGGGGGATACGCCGTCGATAAACTCATCTTT. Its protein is CACDQVSGGYAVDKLIF.

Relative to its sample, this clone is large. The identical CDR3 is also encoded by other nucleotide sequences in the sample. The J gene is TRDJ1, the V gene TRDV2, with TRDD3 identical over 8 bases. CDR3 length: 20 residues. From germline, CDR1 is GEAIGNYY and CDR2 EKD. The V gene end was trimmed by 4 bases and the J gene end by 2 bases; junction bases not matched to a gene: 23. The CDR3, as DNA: TGTGCCTGTGAATCCCTGGAGAAAACTGGGGGCATCCGGGGGACCGATAAACTCATCTTT. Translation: CACESLEKTGGIRGTDKLIF.

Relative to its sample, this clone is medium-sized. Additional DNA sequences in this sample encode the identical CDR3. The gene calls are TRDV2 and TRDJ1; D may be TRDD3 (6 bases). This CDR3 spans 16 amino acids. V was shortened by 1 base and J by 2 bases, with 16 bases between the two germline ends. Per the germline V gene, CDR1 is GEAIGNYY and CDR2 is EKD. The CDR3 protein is CACDTVLGGSTDKLIF. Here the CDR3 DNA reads TGTGCCTGTGACACTGTTTTGGGGGGCTCGACCGATAAACTCATCTTT.

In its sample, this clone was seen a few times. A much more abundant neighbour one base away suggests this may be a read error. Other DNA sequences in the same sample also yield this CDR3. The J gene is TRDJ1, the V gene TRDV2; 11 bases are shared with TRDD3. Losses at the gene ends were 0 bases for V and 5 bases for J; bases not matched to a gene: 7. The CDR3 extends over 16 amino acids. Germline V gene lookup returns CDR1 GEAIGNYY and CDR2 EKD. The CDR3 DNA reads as TGTGCCTGTGACACCTTACTGGGGGATAGAAGTGATAAACTCATCTTT. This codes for CACDTLLGDRSDKLIF.

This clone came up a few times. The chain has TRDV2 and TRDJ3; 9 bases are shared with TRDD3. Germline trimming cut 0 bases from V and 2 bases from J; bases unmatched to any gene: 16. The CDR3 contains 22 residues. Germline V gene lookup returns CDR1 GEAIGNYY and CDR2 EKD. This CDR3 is CACDTIEGDTRPQAWDTRQMFF. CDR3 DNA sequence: TGTGCCTGTGACACCATAGAGGGGGATACCCGCCCACAAGCCTGGGACACCCGACAGATGTTTTTC.

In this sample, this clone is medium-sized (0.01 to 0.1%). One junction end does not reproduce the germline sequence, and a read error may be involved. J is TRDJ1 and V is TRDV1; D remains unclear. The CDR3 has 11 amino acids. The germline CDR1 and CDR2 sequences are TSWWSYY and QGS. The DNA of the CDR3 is TGCTCCGGTGTTAGGACCGATAAACTCATCTTT. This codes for CSGVRTDKLIF.

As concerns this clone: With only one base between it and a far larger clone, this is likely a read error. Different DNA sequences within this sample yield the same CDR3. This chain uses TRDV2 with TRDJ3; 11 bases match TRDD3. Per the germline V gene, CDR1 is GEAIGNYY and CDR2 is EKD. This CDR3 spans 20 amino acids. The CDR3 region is CACDTGALGDKPWDTRQMFF. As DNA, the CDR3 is TGTGCCTGTGACACCGGAGCACTGGGGGATAAGCCCTGGGACACCCGACAAATGTTTTTC.

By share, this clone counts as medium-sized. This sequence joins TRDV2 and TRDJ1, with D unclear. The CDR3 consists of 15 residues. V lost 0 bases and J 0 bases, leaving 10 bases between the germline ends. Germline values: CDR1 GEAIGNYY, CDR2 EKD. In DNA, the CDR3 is TGTGCCTGTGACACCGTTTCCCAGTACACCGATAAACTCATCTTT. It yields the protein CACDTVSQYTDKLIF.

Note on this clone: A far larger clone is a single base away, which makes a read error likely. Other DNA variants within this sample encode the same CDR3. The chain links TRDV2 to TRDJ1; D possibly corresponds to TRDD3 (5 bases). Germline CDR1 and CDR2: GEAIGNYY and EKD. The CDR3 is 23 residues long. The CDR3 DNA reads TGTGCCTGTGACACCGTTGTATCAGCGGGATTGGAACACGGGAACCGGAGGACCGACAAACTCATCTTT. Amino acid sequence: CACDTVVSAGLEHGNRRTDKLIF.

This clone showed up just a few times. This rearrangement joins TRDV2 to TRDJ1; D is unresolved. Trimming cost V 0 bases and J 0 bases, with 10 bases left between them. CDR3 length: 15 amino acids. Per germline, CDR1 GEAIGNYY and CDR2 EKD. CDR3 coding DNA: TGTGCCTGTGACACCGTGGTGCGCGACACCGATAAACTCATCTTT. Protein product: CACDTVVRDTDKLIF.

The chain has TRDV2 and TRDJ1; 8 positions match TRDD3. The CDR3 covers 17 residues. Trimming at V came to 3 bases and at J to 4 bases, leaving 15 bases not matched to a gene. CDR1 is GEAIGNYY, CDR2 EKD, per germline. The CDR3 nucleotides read TGTGCCTGTGACGCGATACTGGGGGCCCCCAATGGCGATAAACTCATCTTT. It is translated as CACDAILGAPNGDKLIF.

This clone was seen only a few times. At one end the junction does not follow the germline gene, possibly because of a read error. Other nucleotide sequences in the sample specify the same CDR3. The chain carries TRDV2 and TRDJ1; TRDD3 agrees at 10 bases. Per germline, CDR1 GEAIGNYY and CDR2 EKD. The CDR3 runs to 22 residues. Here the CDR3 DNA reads TGTGCCTGTGACACGCTTCGACTGGGGGATTCGCTCGAGGGTCAGTACACCGATAAGCTCATCTTT. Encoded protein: CACDTLRLGDSLEGQYTDKLIF.

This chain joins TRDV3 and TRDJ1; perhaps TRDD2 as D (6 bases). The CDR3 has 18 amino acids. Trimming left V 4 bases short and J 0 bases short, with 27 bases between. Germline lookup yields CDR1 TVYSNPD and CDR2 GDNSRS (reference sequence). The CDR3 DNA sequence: TGTGCCTCGGACCCCTTCCCCCCCTTACGGCAGTACACCGATAAACTCATCTTT. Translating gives CASDPFPPLRQYTDKLIF. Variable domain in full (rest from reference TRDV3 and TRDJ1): CDKVTQSSPDQTVASGSEVVLLCTYDTVYSNPDLFWYRIRPDYSFQFVFYGDNSRSEGADFTQGRFSVKHILTQKAFHLVISPVRTEDSATYYCASDPFPPLRQYTDKLIFGKGTRVTVEP.

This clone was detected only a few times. In DNA form, the CDR3 reads TGTGCCTGTGGCCTCATGGCTACTGGGGGCAATAGGTACACCGATAAACTCATCTTT. Amino acid sequence: CACGLMATGGNRYTDKLIF. The genes are TRDV2 and TRDJ1; TRDD3 agrees at 8 bases. CDR3 length: 19 residues. Germline V CDR1 and CDR2: GEAIGNYY, EKD. The J segment lost 0 bases and the V segment lost 5 bases, leaving 19 bases of the junction unmatched.

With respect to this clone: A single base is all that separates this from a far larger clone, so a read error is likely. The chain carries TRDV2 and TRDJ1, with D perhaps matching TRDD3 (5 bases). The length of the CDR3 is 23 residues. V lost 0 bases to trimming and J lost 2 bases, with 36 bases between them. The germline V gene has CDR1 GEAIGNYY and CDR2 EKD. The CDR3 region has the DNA TGTGCCTGTGACACCGTTGTATCAGCGGGATCGGAACACGGGAACCGGAGGACCGATAAACTCATCTTT. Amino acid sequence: CACDTVVSAGSEHGNRRTDKLIF.

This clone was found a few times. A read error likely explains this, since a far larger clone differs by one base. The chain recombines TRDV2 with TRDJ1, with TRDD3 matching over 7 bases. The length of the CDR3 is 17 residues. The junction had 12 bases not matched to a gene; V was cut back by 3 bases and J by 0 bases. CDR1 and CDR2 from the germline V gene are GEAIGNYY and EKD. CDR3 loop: CACDPLGATRYTDKLIF. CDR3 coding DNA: TGTGCCTGTGACCCCCTGGGGGCGACAAGGTACACCGATAAACTCATCTTT.

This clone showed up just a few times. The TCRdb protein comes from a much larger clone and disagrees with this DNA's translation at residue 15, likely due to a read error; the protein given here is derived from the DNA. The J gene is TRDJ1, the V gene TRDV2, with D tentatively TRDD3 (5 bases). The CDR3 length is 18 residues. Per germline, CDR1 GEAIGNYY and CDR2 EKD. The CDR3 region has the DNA TGTGCCTGTGTAGCCCTATCGCGATCCGGGAGAGGGGGCGATGAACTCATCTTT. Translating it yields CACVALSRSGRGGDELIF.